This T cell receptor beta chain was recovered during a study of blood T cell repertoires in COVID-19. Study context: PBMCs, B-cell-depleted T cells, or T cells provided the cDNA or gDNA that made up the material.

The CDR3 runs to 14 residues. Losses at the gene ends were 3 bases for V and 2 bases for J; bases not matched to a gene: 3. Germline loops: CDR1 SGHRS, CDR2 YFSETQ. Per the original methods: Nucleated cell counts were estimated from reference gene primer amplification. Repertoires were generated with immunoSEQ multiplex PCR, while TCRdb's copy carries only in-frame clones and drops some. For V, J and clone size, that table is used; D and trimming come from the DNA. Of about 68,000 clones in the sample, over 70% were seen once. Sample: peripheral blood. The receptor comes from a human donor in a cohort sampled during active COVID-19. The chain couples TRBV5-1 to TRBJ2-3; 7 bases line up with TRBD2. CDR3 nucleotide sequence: TGCGCCAGCAGCTGGAGCGGGACCACAGATACGCAGTATTTT. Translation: CASSWSGTTDTQYF.